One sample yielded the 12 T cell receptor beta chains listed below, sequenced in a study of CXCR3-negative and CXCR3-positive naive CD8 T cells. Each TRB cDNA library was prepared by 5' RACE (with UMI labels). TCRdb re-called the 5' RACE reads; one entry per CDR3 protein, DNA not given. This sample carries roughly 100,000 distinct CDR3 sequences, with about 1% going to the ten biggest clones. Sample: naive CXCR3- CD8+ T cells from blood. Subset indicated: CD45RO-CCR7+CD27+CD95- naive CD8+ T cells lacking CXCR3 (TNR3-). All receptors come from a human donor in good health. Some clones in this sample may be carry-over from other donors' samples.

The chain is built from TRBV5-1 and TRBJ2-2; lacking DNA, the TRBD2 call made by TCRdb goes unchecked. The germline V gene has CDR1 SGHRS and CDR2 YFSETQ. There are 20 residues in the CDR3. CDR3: CASTLHSKGSNPFGAGELFF.

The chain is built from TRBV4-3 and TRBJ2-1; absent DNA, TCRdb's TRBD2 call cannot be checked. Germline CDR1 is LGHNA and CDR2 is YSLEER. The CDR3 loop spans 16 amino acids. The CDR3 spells CASSHQASSGGNEQFF.

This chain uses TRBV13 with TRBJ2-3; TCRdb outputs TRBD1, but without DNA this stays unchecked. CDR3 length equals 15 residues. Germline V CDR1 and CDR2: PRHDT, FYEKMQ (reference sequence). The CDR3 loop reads CASSSAGGDTDTQYF.

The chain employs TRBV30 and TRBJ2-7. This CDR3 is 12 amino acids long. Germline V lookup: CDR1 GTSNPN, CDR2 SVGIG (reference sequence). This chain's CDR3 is CAWRLGIYGQYF.

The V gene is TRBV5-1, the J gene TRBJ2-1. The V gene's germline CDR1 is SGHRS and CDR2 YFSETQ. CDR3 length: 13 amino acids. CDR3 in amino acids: CASSKDFYNEQFF.

The CDR3 reads CASASGTEGHEQYF. J is TRBJ2-7 and V is TRBV11-2; the TCRdb D gene call, TRBD2, has no DNA to confirm it. Germline V gene data show CDR1 as SGHAT and CDR2 as FQNNGV. This CDR3 region has 14 residues.

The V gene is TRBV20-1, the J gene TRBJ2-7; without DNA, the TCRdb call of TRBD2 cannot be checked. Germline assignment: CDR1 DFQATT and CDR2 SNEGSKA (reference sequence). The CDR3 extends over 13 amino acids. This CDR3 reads CSARDGTSYEQYF.

CDR3 in amino acids: CASSPGQGILNTEAFF. The rearrangement joins TRBV19 to TRBJ1-1; the TCRdb call, TRBD1, lacks DNA for checking. The germline V gene has CDR1 LNHDA and CDR2 SQIVND (reference sequence). This CDR3 has 16 residues. Complete variable domain (other parts from reference TRBV19 and TRBJ1-1): DGGITQSPKYLFRKEGQNVTLSCEQNLNHDAMYWYRQDPGQGLRLIYYSQIVNDFQKGDIAEGYSVSREKKESFPLTVTSAQKNPTAFYLCASSPGQGILNTEAFFGQGTRLTVV.

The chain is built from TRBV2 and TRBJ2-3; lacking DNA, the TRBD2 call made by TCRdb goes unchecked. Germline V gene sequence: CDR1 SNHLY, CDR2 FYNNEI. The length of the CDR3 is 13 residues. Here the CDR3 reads CASSEEVGDTQYF. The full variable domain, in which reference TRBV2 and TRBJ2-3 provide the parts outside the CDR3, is EPEVTQTPSHQVTQMGQEVILRCVPISNHLYFYWYRQILGQKVEFLVSFYNNEISEKSEIFDDQFSVERPDGSNFTLKIRSTKLEDSAMYFCASSEEVGDTQYFGPGTRLTVL.

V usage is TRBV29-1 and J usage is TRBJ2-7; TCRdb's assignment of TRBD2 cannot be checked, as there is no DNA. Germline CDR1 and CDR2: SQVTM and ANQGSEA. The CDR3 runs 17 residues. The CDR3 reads CSVEEGQSASGVYEQYF.

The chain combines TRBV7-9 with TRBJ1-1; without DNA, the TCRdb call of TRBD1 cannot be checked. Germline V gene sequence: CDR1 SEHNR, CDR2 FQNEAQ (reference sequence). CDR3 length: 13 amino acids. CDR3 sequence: CASSDRENTEAFF.

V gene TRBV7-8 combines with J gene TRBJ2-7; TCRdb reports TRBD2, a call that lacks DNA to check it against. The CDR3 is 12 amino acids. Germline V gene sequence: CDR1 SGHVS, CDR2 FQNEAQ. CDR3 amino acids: CASSVGRPEQYF.